This T cell receptor beta chain appears in the sequencing data of a study of T cell responses to AZD1222 COVID-19 vaccine. The table came from immunoSEQ multiplex PCR; TCRdb's copy has only in-frame clones and leaves some out. Among about 120,000 clones listed, approximately 90% were seen once. This clone was counted once. Antigen specificity is unknown. Looked up from germline, CDR1 is SGDLS and CDR2 is YYNGEE. There are 14 residues in the CDR3. V was clipped by 4 bases and J by 7 bases, with 17 bases between them. Study conclusions and caveats: Repertoire sampling was restricted to post-peak T cell response timepoints. White British ancestry dominated among donors, who included more females, and clonal diversity was possibly underestimated.

This TCR was recovered from an adult in good health. The V gene is TRBV9, the J gene TRBJ1-1; TRBD1 is a possible D gene (6 bases). The sample consisted of peripheral blood, taken on day 0 of AZD1222 vaccination. Written as DNA, the CDR3 is TGTGCCAGCAGCCCCTCCGGGACAATCTATGAAGCTTTCTTT. Amino acids: CASSPSGTIYEAFF.